This T cell receptor beta chain appears in the sequencing data of a study of T cell changes during pregnancy in multiple sclerosis. The assay was immunoSEQ multiplex PCR, and TCRdb's table has in-frame clones only and misses some. The sample carries 55,000 to 65,000 clones, roughly 93% recorded once. There are 16 residues in the CDR3. Per germline, CDR1 SGHNT and CDR2 YYREEE (reference sequence). With 4 bases clipped from V and 0 bases from J, the junction kept 6 bases outside the gene matches. Here the sequenced sample was peripheral blood, taken after pregnancy. This chain uses TRBV5-4 with TRBJ2-1; TRBD2 agrees at 8 bases. The TCR sequence derives from a female donor with multiple sclerosis, enrolled in a pregnancy study. The CDR3, as DNA: TGTGCCAGCAGCCCGGGGGGGGGAAGCTCCTACAATGAGCAGTTCTTC. Its protein is CASSPGGGSSYNEQFF.